A single sample is the source of the 16 T cell receptor beta chains below, sequenced in a study of CD8 T cells in Susac syndrome. When the RNA was reverse transcribed, random hexamers were used with an input of about 0.45 to 1 ug. TCRdb reanalysed the immunoSEQ multiplex PCR reads using MiXCR and keeps one entry per CDR3 protein. Of roughly 150,000 distinct CDR3 sequences in the sample, roughly 96% were seen once. The source material was CD8+ T cells from PBMCs. These receptors all come from a human donor with multiple sclerosis.

V usage is TRBV20-1 and J usage is TRBJ2-1; D might be TRBD2 (6 bases). The CDR3 is 14 amino acids. Germline CDR1 is DFQATT and CDR2 is SNEGSKA (reference sequence). Between the trimmed V and J ends, which lost 6 bases and 1 base, there was a span of 13 bases. CDR3 loop: CSAPGERSYNEQFF. CDR3 DNA sequence: TGCAGTGCCCCGGGGGAGCGTTCCTACAATGAGCAGTTCTTC.

The chain recombines TRBV18 with TRBJ1-4, with D maybe TRBD1 (6 bases). V lost 2 bases to trimming and J lost 7 bases, with 14 bases between them. From germline, CDR1 is KGHSH and CDR2 LQKENI. The CDR3 runs to 15 residues. CDR3 bases: TGTGCCAGCTCACCAACTACAGGGAAGGGTGAAAAACTGTTTTTT. It translates to CASSPTTGKGEKLFF.

Here the CDR3 reads CASSLRGVVDQPQHF. The CDR3, as DNA: TGTGCCAGCAGTTTAAGAGGGGTCGTGGATCAGCCCCAGCATTTT. The chain carries TRBV27 and TRBJ1-5, with D possibly being TRBD1 (5 bases). The CDR3 sequence is 15 residues long. Germline assignment: CDR1 MNHEY and CDR2 SMNVEV (reference sequence). The V and J ends lost 2 bases and 5 bases respectively, with 13 bases between them.

This clonotype showed up just once. The chain is built from TRBV6-5 and TRBJ2-7, with TRBD2 as a possible D gene (6 bases). CDR3 length: 15 residues. CDR1 and CDR2 from the germline V gene are MNHEY and SVGAGI. V was pared by 2 bases and J by 7 bases, with 18 bases between. CDR3: CASSYGLAGTYEQYF. The CDR3, as DNA: TGTGCCAGCAGTTACGGGTTGGCAGGGACTTATGAGCAGTACTTC.

This sequence joins TRBV5-6 and TRBJ1-1, with D possibly TRBD1 on 6 matching bases. V lost 4 bases, J lost 4 bases, and 20 bases lay in between. The length of the CDR3 is 16 residues. Germline V gene lookup returns CDR1 SGHDT and CDR2 YYEEEE. The DNA of the CDR3 is TGTGCCAGCAGCCGCGGGCGGACAGCGGTTGGCACTGAAGCTTTCTTT. The encoded protein is CASSRGRTAVGTEAFF.

The chain is built from TRBV4-1 and TRBJ2-3, with D hard to call. Trimming removed 2 bases from V and 4 bases from J, with 13 bases in between. This CDR3 spans 15 amino acids. CDR1 and CDR2 from the germline V gene are MGHRA and YSYEKL. The CDR3 reads CASSQSPPRADTQYF. Written as DNA, the CDR3 is TGCGCCAGCAGCCAAAGCCCCCCACGGGCAGATACGCAGTATTTT.

This clonotype showed up just once. The V call is TRBV11-2, the J call TRBJ2-7; the D gene is possibly TRBD1 (5 bases). V was clipped by 1 base and J by 6 bases, with 13 bases between them. This CDR3 spans 14 amino acids. Per germline, CDR1 SGHAT and CDR2 FQNNGV. The chain's CDR3 is CASSLGSTGSEQYF. Here the CDR3 DNA reads TGTGCCAGCAGCTTAGGCAGCACAGGATCCGAGCAGTACTTC.

The chain joins TRBV15 to TRBJ2-7; D is ambiguous. Trimming shortened V by 1 base and J by 5 bases, and 15 bases separated the two germline ends. Per the germline V gene, CDR1 is LNHNV and CDR2 is YYDKDF (reference sequence). The CDR3 extends over 15 amino acids. CDR3 residues: CATSRVYPGRDEQYV. The CDR3 DNA reads as TGTGCCACCAGCAGAGTGTATCCTGGCCGAGACGAGCAGTACGTC.

This clonotype came up once. CDR3 loop: CASSGTPVFYEQYF. CDR3 bases: TGTGCCAGCTCCGGGACACCCGTTTTCTACGAGCAGTACTTC. This chain links TRBV5-6 with TRBJ2-7; possible D gene TRBD1, 6 bases. The length of the CDR3 is 14 residues. V was clipped by 7 bases and J by 3 bases, with 17 bases between them. Germline-derived CDR1 and CDR2 are SGHDT and YYEEEE.

V usage is TRBV30 and J usage is TRBJ2-1; TRBD2 is a possible D gene (6 bases). The germline V and J ends were trimmed by 4 bases and 0 bases, with 16 bases remaining between them. The V gene's germline CDR1 is GTSNPN and CDR2 SVGIG (reference sequence). The CDR3 totals 16 residues. CDR3 sequence: CAWTNNGGSSYNEQFF. The CDR3 nucleotides are TGTGCCTGGACCAATAATGGGGGGTCCTCCTACAATGAGCAGTTCTTC.

This rearrangement joins TRBV20-1 to TRBJ2-7; 7 nucleotides match TRBD1. CDR1 is DFQATT and CDR2 is SNEGSKA in the germline V gene (reference sequence). There are 14 residues in the CDR3. V lost 1 base to trimming and J lost 3 bases; unmatched junction nucleotides: 6. Here the CDR3 reads CSARGRDSLYEQYV. CDR3 bases: TGCAGTGCTAGAGGCCGGGACAGCCTCTACGAGCAGTACGTC.

This clonotype was seen a few times. The chain links TRBV27 to TRBJ1-1; D call uncertain. Trimming shortened V by 3 bases and J by 1 base, and 6 bases separated the two germline ends. Per germline, CDR1 MNHEY and CDR2 SMNVEV (reference sequence). The CDR3 length is 13 residues. CDR3 sequence reads: CASSLTGNTEAFF. The CDR3 DNA reads as TGTGCCAGCAGTTTGACGGGGAACACTGAAGCTTTCTTT.

V usage is TRBV20-1 and J usage is TRBJ1-6; 8 positions agree with TRBD1. The CDR3 covers 14 residues. Germline CDR1 is DFQATT and CDR2 is SNEGSKA (reference sequence). Trimming took 1 base from V and 9 from J; bases not matched to a gene: 5. The chain's CDR3 is CSARVDRVSSPLHF. In DNA form, the CDR3 reads TGCAGTGCTAGAGTGGACAGGGTTTCTTCACCCCTCCACTTT.

This chain joins TRBV29-1 and TRBJ1-2, with TRBD1 as a possible D gene (5 bases). Deletions cut 4 bases from V and 1 base from J, with 13 bases between. The CDR3 length is 14 residues. Germline V gene sequence: CDR1 SQVTM, CDR2 ANQGSEA. CDR3 in DNA: TGCAGCGTTGGGGACTTGAACTTTAACTATGGCTACACCTTC. Encoded protein: CSVGDLNFNYGYTF.

The V call is TRBV3-1, the J call TRBJ1-2; 7 bases map to TRBD1. Losses at the gene ends were 2 bases for V and 8 bases for J; bases not matched to a gene: 8. This CDR3 has 14 amino acids. Germline V gene sequence: CDR1 LGHDT, CDR2 YNNKEL (reference sequence). CDR3 in amino acids: CASSQHLTGNGYTF. The CDR3 nucleotides are TGTGCCAGCAGCCAACACCTGACAGGGAACGGCTACACCTTC.

The CDR3 DNA follows: TGTGCCTGGAGTGATGGGGTCAGCTCTGGAAACACCATATATTTT. Translating it yields CAWSDGVSSGNTIYF. The rearrangement uses TRBV30 and TRBJ1-3, with no clear D. V lost 1 base and J lost 0, with 10 bases in between. The CDR3 contains 15 residues. From germline, CDR1 is GTSNPN and CDR2 SVGIG (reference sequence).